The T cell receptor (beta chain) under discussion was sequenced for a study of T cell changes during pregnancy in multiple sclerosis. Sequenced by immunoSEQ multiplex PCR; TCRdb stores in-frame clones only, minus some. The sample shows about 50,000 clones, about 90% of them seen only once. The V and J ends lost 0 bases and 6 bases, in that order; junction bases with no gene match: 9. The CDR3 length is 16 residues. Germline CDR1 is SGHRS and CDR2 is YFSETQ. This specimen was CD4+ T cells from peripheral blood mononuclear cells, taken after pregnancy. V usage is TRBV5-1 and J usage is TRBJ2-3; 8 bases fit TRBD2. The clonotype originates from a female donor in good health, enrolled as a control in a pregnancy study. CDR3 nucleotide sequence: TGCGCCAGCAGCTTGGACTCGGGAGGGCCAAGTGATACGCAGTATTTT. This translates into CASSLDSGGPSDTQYF.